These 23 T cell receptor beta chains were sequenced from one sample in a study of blood T cell repertoires in COVID-19. The table came from immunoSEQ multiplex PCR; TCRdb's copy has only in-frame clones and leaves some out. The top ten clones hold approximately 1.9% of a sample with about 360,000 clones, 80% to 90% of them seen once. Material for sequencing was PBMCs or T cells enriched from blood (not recorded which). These TCRs come from a man aged 35 to 55 in a cohort exposed to, infected with or recovered from COVID-19 (not recorded which).

The chain links TRBV2 to TRBJ1-2, with a weak D call TRBD1 (6 bases). The CDR3 spans 13 residues. Trimming cost V 1 base and J 9 bases, with 12 bases left between them. Germline V CDR1 and CDR2: SNHLY, FYNNEI. CDR3 loop: CASSEDRDSSYTF. In nucleotides, the CDR3 is TGTGCCAGCAGTGAAGACAGGGATAGTAGCTACACCTTC.

The chain recombines TRBV19 with TRBJ2-2; D uncertain. The CDR3 totals 16 residues. The V end lost 10 bases, the J end lost 4 bases, and 22 bases lay between the germline ends. Germline CDR1 reads LNHDA; CDR2 reads SQIVND (reference sequence). CDR3 region: CATVRAGPIGTGELFF. In DNA, the CDR3 is TGTGCCACCGTGAGAGCCGGTCCAATCGGCACCGGGGAGCTGTTTTTT.

The V and J genes are TRBV15 and TRBJ2-2; D gene unclear. The CDR3 has 12 residues. Germline V gene sequence: CDR1 LNHNV, CDR2 YYDKDF (reference sequence). The V and J ends lost 8 bases and 4 bases respectively, with 8 bases between them. The CDR3 DNA is TGTGCCACCGGCGGCTTCACCGGGGAGCTGTTTTTT. It yields the protein CATGGFTGELFF.

This clone came up once. The CDR3 region has the DNA TGCAGCGTTGCAAGCGGGAGGGCCGGGGAGCTGTTTTTT. This codes for CSVASGRAGELFF. The V call is TRBV29-1, the J call TRBJ2-2; 10 bases are a match to TRBD2. The CDR3 loop spans 13 amino acids. Germline V gene sequence: CDR1 SQVTM, CDR2 ANQGSEA. Trimming removed 4 bases from V and 6 bases from J; junction bases left unmatched: 2.

The chain uses TRBV3-1 (or the pseudogene TRBV3-2) and TRBJ2-2; 8 nucleotides line up with TRBD1. Germline loops: CDR1 LGHDT, CDR2 YNNKEL (reference sequence). The CDR3 totals 17 residues. Trimming cost V 0 bases and J 7 bases; bases outside gene matches: 10. CDR3 in DNA: TGTGCCAGCAGCCAAGAGGGGCTGACAGGGGTAGGCGGGGAGCTGTTTTTT. Its translation: CASSQEGLTGVGGELFF.

The CDR3 DNA follows: TGTGCCTGGACTTTTGGGACTAGCGGGGGGCTCTACGAGCAGTACTTC. It yields the protein CAWTFGTSGGLYEQYF. The chain couples TRBV30 to TRBJ2-7, with 15 bases fitting TRBD2. The germline gives CDR1 GTSNPN, CDR2 SVGIG (reference sequence). The V gene end was trimmed by 4 bases and the J gene end by 3 bases; junction bases not matched to a gene: 7. The CDR3 length is 16 residues.

CDR3 in amino acids: CASSLRQGGNSPLHF. In DNA form, the CDR3 reads TGTGCCAGCAGTTTGAGGCAGGGAGGCAATTCACCCCTCCACTTT. The chain links TRBV28 to TRBJ1-6; D perhaps matches TRBD1 (5 bases). The CDR3 extends over 15 amino acids. The V end lost 3 bases, the J end lost 7 bases, and 13 bases lay between the germline ends. The germline V gene has CDR1 MDHEN and CDR2 SYDVKM.

This clone was seen once. V gene TRBV28 combines with J gene TRBJ1-3, with a possible D match to TRBD1 (5 bases). The CDR3 has 16 amino acids. The ends were cut back, 5 bases at V and 0 bases at J, with 14 bases in the middle. From germline, CDR1 is MDHEN and CDR2 SYDVKM. The CDR3 is CASSTPRQNSGNTIYF. The CDR3 DNA reads as TGTGCCAGCAGTACCCCTCGACAGAACTCTGGAAACACCATATATTTT.

J is TRBJ2-1 and V is TRBV19, with 14 nucleotides matching TRBD2. Losses at the gene ends were 3 bases for V and 8 bases for J; bases not matched to a gene: 6. There are 16 residues in the CDR3. Per germline, CDR1 LNHDA and CDR2 SQIVND (reference sequence). The CDR3 DNA reads TGTGCCAGTAGTATGGGACTAGCGGGAGCGGGTCATGAGCAGTTCTTC. Amino acid sequence: CASSMGLAGAGHEQFF.

The chain carries TRBV5-1 and TRBJ2-5; 8 bases align to TRBD1. Germline CDR1 and CDR2: SGHRS and YFSETQ. The trim removed 2 bases at V and 5 bases at J, leaving 11 bases unmatched. The CDR3 totals 16 residues. CDR3 sequence reads: CASSLGIGQGWETQYF. In DNA, the CDR3 is TGCGCCAGCAGCTTAGGAATAGGACAGGGCTGGGAGACCCAGTACTTC.

The chain is built from TRBV30 and TRBJ1-3; D not certain. The germline gives CDR1 GTSNPN, CDR2 SVGIG (reference sequence). V dropped 5 bases and J dropped 4 bases, with 9 bases sitting between them. The CDR3 loop spans 12 amino acids. The CDR3 here is CAWFGGGNTIYF. CDR3 in DNA: TGTGCCTGGTTCGGAGGGGGAAACACCATATATTTT.

The chain employs TRBV6-5 and TRBJ2-1; 7 nucleotides match TRBD1. CDR3 length: 15 amino acids. Germline V gene data show CDR1 as MNHEY and CDR2 as SVGAGI. Trimming removed 4 bases from V and 6 bases from J; junction bases left unmatched: 9. The CDR3 bases are TGTGCCAGCAGTTCGACAGGGTTTATGATCAATGAGCAGTTCTTC. This codes for CASSSTGFMINEQFF.

The CDR3: CASSLRDKVEQFF. CDR3 DNA: TGTGCCAGCAGCCTCCGGGACAAGGTTGAGCAGTTCTTC. The chain carries TRBV7-9 and TRBJ2-1; a weak D match, TRBD1 (6 bases). CDR1 SEHNR and CDR2 FQNEAQ come from the germline V gene (reference sequence). The CDR3 is 13 residues long. The V and J ends lost 5 bases and 9 bases respectively, with 14 bases between them.

With respect to this clone: The sample carries other DNA sequences with the same CDR3. The V and J genes are TRBV7-2 and TRBJ1-6; unclear D gene. Germline CDR1 SGHTA, CDR2 FQGNSA. CDR3 length equals 14 residues. V lost 1 base, J lost 7 bases, and 8 bases lay in between. CDR3 nucleotides: TGTGCCAGCAGCTTAGGGTGGAGAAATTCACCCCTCCACTTT. Protein product: CASSLGWRNSPLHF. The whole variable domain, filled in from reference TRBV7-2 and TRBJ1-6, reads GAGVSQSPSNKVTEKGKDVELRCDPISGHTALYWYRQSLGQGLEFLIYFQGNSAPDKSGLPSDRFSAERTGGSVSTLTIQRTQQEDSAVYLCASSLGWRNSPLHFGNGTRLTVT.

The genes are TRBV18 and TRBJ1-4; TRBD1 matches 7 bases. Trimming at V came to 2 bases and at J to 2 bases, leaving 2 bases not matched to a gene. The CDR3 loop spans 15 amino acids. CDR1 KGHSH and CDR2 LQKENI come from the germline V gene. The CDR3 coding sequence is TGTGCCAGCTCACCAGAACAGGGGACTAATGAAAAACTGTTTTTT. Translated: CASSPEQGTNEKLFF.

The chain joins TRBV5-4 to TRBJ1-3, with 7 bases aligning to TRBD1. The ends lost 4 bases at V and 2 bases at J; junction bases unmatched: 3. The CDR3 is made up of 14 amino acids. CDR1 is SGHNT, CDR2 YYREEE, per germline (reference sequence). Here the CDR3 DNA reads TGTGCCAGCAGCCCAACAGGGGCTGGAAACACCATATATTTT. As protein: CASSPTGAGNTIYF.

This chain connects TRBV5-1 to TRBJ2-7, with a possible D match to TRBD2 (5 bases). V dropped 4 bases and J dropped 2 bases, with 16 bases sitting between them. CDR3 length equals 15 residues. CDR1 and CDR2 from the germline V gene are SGHRS and YFSETQ. This CDR3 reads CASSEGYAGPYEQYF. CDR3 nucleotides: TGCGCCAGCAGCGAGGGCTATGCGGGCCCCTACGAGCAGTACTTC.

The chain employs TRBV12-1 and TRBJ2-3; the table's D call, TRBD2, was not checked against the DNA. TRBV12-1 is a listed pseudogene. The CDR3 is 18 residues long. The CDR3 is CASSSPGTMRSGTDTQYF. The CDR3 DNA reads TGTGCCAGCAGCTCCCCCGGGACTATGAGGTCCGGCACAGATACGCAGTATTTT.

V gene TRBV11-2 combines with J gene TRBJ2-5; 13 bases are shared with TRBD2. Germline CDR1 SGHAT, CDR2 FQNNGV. J was trimmed by 2 bases and V by 5 bases; bases with no gene match: 5. The CDR3 has 16 amino acids. Here the CDR3 reads CASSPRTSGGQETQYF. CDR3 nucleotide sequence: TGTGCCAGCAGCCCTAGGACTAGCGGGGGACAAGAGACCCAGTACTTC.

This chain uses TRBV6-5 with TRBJ1-2; 8 nucleotides agree with TRBD1. CDR1 and CDR2 from the germline V gene are MNHEY and SVGAGI. The CDR3 is 13 residues long. The J segment lost 8 bases and the V segment lost 9 bases, leaving 11 bases of the junction unmatched. CDR3 coding DNA: TGTGCCAGGAAGACAGGGGCCCTCCGCGGCTACACCTTC. It yields the protein CARKTGALRGYTF.

This chain links TRBV14 with TRBJ1-2; 8 positions agree with TRBD1. Germline lookup yields CDR1 SGHDN and CDR2 FVKESK. V lost 0 bases to trimming and J lost 5 bases; unmatched junction nucleotides: 8. The CDR3 length is 16 residues. In DNA, the CDR3 is TGTGCCAGCAGCCAAGATGCCGGGACAGGTATTTATGGCTACACCTTC. Amino acids: CASSQDAGTGIYGYTF.

The chain joins TRBV6-1 to TRBJ2-7; no definite D call. Trimming removed 3 bases at V and 4 bases at J, with 7 bases between. This CDR3 contains 12 residues. Germline CDR1 is MNHNS and CDR2 is SASEGT. The CDR3 sequence is CASSDRYYEQYF. DNA for the CDR3: TGTGCCAGCAGTGACCGGTATTACGAGCAGTACTTC.

This sequence joins TRBV5-6 and TRBJ2-1, with D maybe TRBD2 (5 bases). Trimming pared 1 base from V and 1 base from J, leaving 9 bases between. CDR3 length: 15 residues. The germline gives CDR1 SGHDT, CDR2 YYEEEE. The CDR3 region is CASSLTRRSYNEQFF. The DNA for the CDR3 is TGTGCCAGCAGCTTGACCCGGAGGTCCTACAATGAGCAGTTCTTC. Supplemented by reference TRBV5-6 and TRBJ2-1, the full variable domain reads DAGVTQSPTHLIKTRGQQVTLRCSPKSGHDTVSWYQQALGQGPQFIFQYYEEEERQRGNFPDRFSGHQFPNYSSELNVNALLLGDSALYLCASSLTRRSYNEQFFGPGTRLTVL.